This TCR beta chain stems from a study of T cell repertoires in cytomegalovirus infection. Turning to the study itself: Based on public TCR beta signatures, there were indications of CMV infection and of a matching HLA type.

TCRdb re-called the reads with MiXCR, one entry per CDR3 protein. The sample records roughly 600,000 distinct CDR3 sequences, roughly 24% being singletons. Per the germline V gene, CDR1 is MNHEY and CDR2 is SMNVEV (reference sequence). The CDR3 is 15 residues long. J lost 7 bases, V lost 3 bases, and 4 bases had no gene match. Study observations and caveats: HLA-C-restricted TCR beta clonotypes specific for CMV led the ex vivo response. Cumulated frequencies of public TCR beta families served to identify carriers of CMV plus the relevant HLA.

Concerning this clonotype itself: Its matching antigen is unknown.

The sample was CD8+ T cells from PBMCs. This TCR was recovered from a human donor in good health (CMV status not recorded). Some clones in this sample may be carry-over from other donors' samples. The chain joins TRBV27 to TRBJ2-1; 12 positions agree with TRBD1. This CDR3 is CASSFGTGGGNEQFF. CDR3 bases: TGTGCCAGCAGTTTTGGGACAGGGGGCGGAAATGAGCAGTTCTTC.